The 17 T cell receptor beta chains below were found in one sample sequenced in a study of response to subunit inactivated influenza vaccine. MiXCR was run by TCRdb on the RT-PCR reads, yielding one entry per CDR3 protein. The sample lists around 650,000 distinct CDR3 sequences; 15% to 18% were seen once. Sequencing was performed on PBMCs from blood, taken less than 13 days after vaccination. These receptor sequences come from a man aged 50-60 years who received an inactivated influenza vaccine.

The chain links TRBV6-5 to TRBJ1-1, with a possible D match to TRBD1 (5 bases). Germline assignment: CDR1 MNHEY and CDR2 SVGAGI. There are 15 residues in the CDR3. V gave up 0 bases and J gave up 4 bases, with 12 bases separating them. This CDR3 is CASSYSRQGGTEAFF. Written as DNA, the CDR3 is TGTGCCAGCAGTTACTCGAGGCAGGGAGGCACTGAAGCTTTCTTT.

This clonotype was observed a handful of times. The gene calls are TRBV6-2 or TRBV6-3 and TRBJ2-1, with a tentative D call TRBD2 (5 bases). Germline CDR1 and CDR2: MNHEY and SVGEGT. This CDR3 is 14 amino acids long. Trimming left V 7 bases short and J 12 bases short, with 22 bases between. The CDR3 protein is CASKGGSRMFGQFF. CDR3 nucleotides: TGTGCCAGCAAGGGTGGGAGTAGGATGTTTGGGCAGTTCTTC.

This clonotype was picked up many times. This chain uses TRBV28 with TRBJ2-7, with unresolved D. From germline, CDR1 is MDHEN and CDR2 SYDVKM. The CDR3 loop spans 16 amino acids. V dropped 6 bases and J dropped 5 bases, with 23 bases sitting between them. The CDR3 region is CASSPWLSVQKNEQYF. The DNA of the CDR3 is TGTGCCAGCAGCCCTTGGCTTTCGGTCCAAAAAAACGAGCAGTACTTC.

This clonotype has a handful of counts. The chain carries TRBV4-2 and TRBJ1-2, with TRBD1 identical over 11 bases. The CDR3 consists of 16 residues. Trimming at V came to 0 bases and at J to 4 bases, leaving 4 bases not matched to a gene. Per the germline V gene, CDR1 is LGHNA and CDR2 is YNFKEQ. As DNA, the CDR3 is TGTGCCAGCAGCCAAGATGGGACAGGGGGAGGCTATGGCTACACCTTC. It encodes CASSQDGTGGGYGYTF.

This clonotype appeared a few times. No conserved phenylalanine or tryptophan ends this CDR3, so it is likely a read error. This chain links TRBV7-3 with TRBJ2-2, with TRBD1 matching 9 bases. V gave up 5 bases and J gave up 6 bases; unmatched junction bases: 7. Germline loops: CDR1 SGHTA, CDR2 FQGTGA. The CDR3 sequence is 15 residues long. The CDR3 bases are TGTGCCAGCAGCCCCCGGACAGGGGAGGCCGGGGAGCTGTTTTCT. Its translation is CASSPRTGEAGELFS.

CDR3 in amino acids: CASSGGAGGSTDTQYF. The CDR3 DNA follows: TGTGCCAGCAGTGGGGGGGCGGGGGGATCGACAGATACGCAGTATTTT. The V and J genes are TRBV12-3 or TRBV12-4 and TRBJ2-3; 8 bases are a match to TRBD2. The CDR3 length is 16 residues. The ends lost 5 bases at V and 3 bases at J; junction bases unmatched: 10.

This chain joins TRBV7-9 and TRBJ2-1; a weak D match, TRBD2 (6 bases). The CDR3 extends over 15 amino acids. Germline CDR1 reads SEHNR; CDR2 reads FQNEAQ (reference sequence). Trimming pared 0 bases from V and 3 bases from J, leaving 9 bases between. The CDR3 spells CASSLALAYYNEQFF. CDR3 DNA sequence: TGTGCCAGCAGCTTAGCGCTAGCGTACTACAATGAGCAGTTCTTC.

This clonotype showed up just a few times. The rearrangement links TRBV9 to TRBJ2-2, with 7 bases aligning to TRBD2. Unmatched junction bases numbered 6, after V lost 4 bases and J lost 6 bases. CDR3 length equals 14 residues. Per the germline V gene, CDR1 is SGDLS and CDR2 is YYNGEE. The CDR3 here is CASSPPGGAGELFF. CDR3 coding DNA: TGTGCCAGCAGCCCCCCGGGAGGTGCCGGGGAGCTGTTTTTT.

This clonotype was recorded at least ten times. The chain combines TRBV12-3 or TRBV12-4 with TRBJ2-4, with a tentative D call TRBD1 (5 bases). The CDR3 length is 16 residues. V lost 5 bases and J 0 bases, leaving 14 bases between the germline ends. The CDR3 here is CASSINRRLAKNIQYF. In nucleotides, the CDR3 is TGTGCCAGCAGTATTAACAGGAGACTAGCCAAAAACATTCAGTACTTC.

This sequence joins TRBV20-1 and TRBJ2-1, with 14 nucleotides matching TRBD2. Germline CDR1 and CDR2: DFQATT and SNEGSKA (reference sequence). Unmatched junction bases numbered 1, after V lost 2 bases and J lost 1 base. The CDR3 runs 16 residues. CDR3 loop: CSARRLAGGSYNEQFF. The CDR3 DNA follows: TGCAGTGCTAGACGACTAGCGGGAGGGTCCTACAATGAGCAGTTCTTC.

This clonotype was counted between two and nine times. The J gene is TRBJ2-5, the V gene TRBV29-1; D not resolved. The V gene's germline CDR1 is SQVTM and CDR2 ANQGSEA. V lost 5 bases, J lost 1 base, and 11 bases lay in between. The CDR3 consists of 13 residues. Written as DNA, the CDR3 is TGCAGCGTTCCCAGGTGGCCCCAAGAGACCCAGTACTTC. Translating it yields CSVPRWPQETQYF.

This clonotype appeared once. The chain carries TRBV12-3 or TRBV12-4 and TRBJ2-3; no reliable D call. Trimming pared 1 base from V and 0 bases from J, leaving 8 bases between. The CDR3 is 15 residues long. CDR3 in amino acids: CASSLGLTSTDTQYF. For the CDR3, the DNA is TGTGCCAGCAGTTTAGGGCTAACTAGCACAGATACGCAGTATTTT.

There are a few counts of this clonotype. The chain carries TRBV12-3 or TRBV12-4 and TRBJ2-5; 9 nucleotides agree with TRBD2. V trimming: 3 bases; J trimming: 1 base; junction bases outside the gene matches: 3. The CDR3 length is 15 residues. The CDR3 DNA is TGTGCCAGCAGTTTTACTAGCGGGCTCCAAGAGACCCAGTACTTC. It specifies CASSFTSGLQETQYF.

This sequence joins TRBV6-5 and TRBJ1-6; the D gene is possibly TRBD1 (5 bases). Germline assignment: CDR1 MNHEY and CDR2 SVGAGI. The CDR3 covers 15 residues. V lost 2 bases and J lost 10, with 15 bases in between. CDR3 in amino acids: CASSYGAREGSPLHF. The CDR3 nucleotides read TGTGCCAGCAGTTACGGGGCCAGGGAAGGATCACCCCTCCACTTT.

This chain uses TRBV6-2 or TRBV6-3 with TRBJ2-7; TRBD2 agrees at 7 bases. The CDR3 extends over 15 amino acids. J was trimmed by 0 bases and V by 5 bases; bases with no gene match: 7. Germline V gene sequence: CDR1 MNHEY, CDR2 SVGEGT. The CDR3 coding sequence is TGTGCCAGCAGTCTAACTAGCGCCCTCTCCTACGAGCAGTACTTC. It codes for CASSLTSALSYEQYF.

This clonotype was seen many times. The rearrangement links TRBV10-3 to TRBJ1-2; 7 bases fit TRBD1. Trimming cost V 1 base and J 8 bases; bases outside gene matches: 4. This CDR3 is built from 13 residues. Germline V gene sequence: CDR1 ENHRY, CDR2 SYGVKD. Written as DNA, the CDR3 is TGTGCCATCAGTGAGTGGGACAGCCGCGGCTACACCTTC. Protein sequence: CAISEWDSRGYTF.

This clonotype has a handful of counts. CDR3 protein: CASSQGGHNQPQHF. DNA of the CDR3: TGTGCCAGCAGTCAAGGGGGGCACAATCAGCCCCAGCATTTT. J is TRBJ1-5 and V is TRBV6-1, with a weak D call TRBD1 (6 bases). The CDR3 is 14 amino acids. The V end was cut by 5 bases, the J end by 3 bases, with 11 bases between. Germline loops: CDR1 MNHNS, CDR2 SASEGT.